Described below is a single T cell receptor beta chain sequence and its context. No antigen is known for it. The entry originates in a study of PD-L1 blockade in urothelial cancer. In the study overall: Male sex and bladder-origin urothelial cancer were recorded for about nine tenths of the roughly 29 patients.

CDR1 and CDR2 from the germline V gene are LNHDA and SQIVND (reference sequence). V lost 4 bases to trimming and J lost 2 bases; unmatched junction nucleotides: 7. The CDR3 length is 15 residues. Only in-frame clones appear in the TCRdb table, and some are missing; sequencing was by immunoSEQ multiplex PCR. The profile shows roughly 63,000 clones, more than 80% of them singletons. The study, taken as a whole, reports: At 3 weeks on treatment, tumor-associated clones expanded more with durable benefit.

Noted time point: pretreatment peripheral blood. The TCR originated in a man between 65 and 85 years old with urothelial cancer. The chain is built from TRBV19 and TRBJ2-7; 8 positions match TRBD1. Sequencing used PBMCs, obtained around atezolizumab (anti-PD-L1) treatment. The DNA for the CDR3 is TGTGCCAGTAGTAGAGAAGGGACAGGAACCTACGAGCAGTACTTC. Translated: CASSREGTGTYEQYF.